These 15 T cell receptor beta chains share one sample of origin, sequenced in a study of blood T cell repertoires in COVID-19. Measured with immunoSEQ multiplex PCR; TCRdb has only the in-frame clones, and not every one. The data hold about 160,000 clones, with more than 65% observed a single time. Sequences were obtained from peripheral blood. Receptors were obtained from a woman aged 55-75 years with COVID-19, enrolled during active disease.

V usage is TRBV5-4 and J usage is TRBJ2-5; D is possibly TRBD1 (5 bases). The V gene's germline CDR1 is SGHNT and CDR2 YYREEE (reference sequence). Trimming took 4 bases from V and 2 from J, leaving 21 bases between them. This CDR3 is built from 17 residues. The CDR3 spells CASSLVGNRQRQETQYF. The CDR3 DNA sequence: TGTGCCAGCAGCCTAGTGGGTAATCGACAGCGTCAAGAGACCCAGTACTTC.

This chain joins TRBV9 and TRBJ2-7; 11 bases match TRBD1. The CDR3 sequence is 16 residues long. The V gene end was trimmed by 0 bases and the J gene end by 0 bases; junction bases not matched to a gene: 2. Germline assignment: CDR1 SGDLS and CDR2 YYNGEE. The CDR3 reads CASSVGGTGGSYEQYF. Here the CDR3 DNA reads TGTGCCAGCAGCGTAGGAGGGACAGGGGGCTCCTACGAGCAGTACTTC.

The rearrangement uses TRBV2 and TRBJ2-2; tentative D call: TRBD2 (6 bases). From germline, CDR1 is SNHLY and CDR2 FYNNEI. The CDR3 is 15 residues long. V lost 5 bases and J lost 1, with 11 bases in between. The CDR3 region has the DNA TGTGCCAGCAGTCTGTTGGGAGGGAACACCGGGGAGCTGTTTTTT. Protein product: CASSLLGGNTGELFF. Full variable domain (remainder filled in from reference TRBV2 and TRBJ2-2): EPEVTQTPSHQVTQMGQEVILRCVPISNHLYFYWYRQILGQKVEFLVSFYNNEISEKSEIFDDQFSVERPDGSNFTLKIRSTKLEDSAMYFCASSLLGGNTGELFFGEGSRLTVL.

This clone was counted between two and nine times. J is TRBJ1-4 and V is TRBV28; possible D gene TRBD1, 6 bases. The length of the CDR3 is 15 residues. V lost 5 bases to trimming and J lost 2 bases, with 12 bases between them. In germline, CDR1 is MDHEN, CDR2 SYDVKM. In DNA, the CDR3 is TGTGCCAGCAGTCAACAGGGCGCCACTAATGAAAAACTGTTTTTT. Its protein product is CASSQQGATNEKLFF.

This chain's CDR3 is CASSVSTGGNMYEQYF. Here the CDR3 DNA reads TGTGCCAGCAGCGTTTCGACAGGGGGCAATATGTACGAGCAGTACTTC. The V and J genes are TRBV7-2 and TRBJ2-7, with 10 bases fitting TRBD1. The germline gives CDR1 SGHTA, CDR2 FQGNSA. The CDR3 loop spans 16 amino acids. The J segment lost 4 bases and the V segment lost 5 bases, leaving 11 bases of the junction unmatched.

This chain connects TRBV3-1 (or the pseudogene TRBV3-2) to TRBJ2-7; 11 bases line up with TRBD2. Germline loops: CDR1 LGHDT, CDR2 YNNKEL (reference sequence). This CDR3 is built from 14 residues. Unmatched junction bases numbered 6, after V lost 5 bases and J lost 6 bases. DNA for the CDR3: TGTGCCAGCAGCGGACTAGCGGGCATGGCCGAGCAGTACTTC. This gives the protein CASSGLAGMAEQYF.

The chain couples TRBV18 to TRBJ2-6, with 10 bases that match TRBD1. This CDR3 region has 16 residues. The V segment lost 4 bases and the J segment 2 bases; nucleotides outside the gene matches: 2. Germline CDR1 KGHSH, CDR2 LQKENI. The CDR3 loop is CASSLDRGPGANVLTF. The CDR3 nucleotides read TGTGCCAGCTCACTTGACAGGGGGCCTGGGGCCAACGTCCTGACTTTC.

The chain has TRBV21-1 and TRBJ1-1. TRBV21-1 is termed a pseudogene. CDR3 length: 16 amino acids. CDR3 protein: CASSKDGAHLETEAFF. The CDR3 DNA sequence: TGTGCCAGCAGCAAAGATGGAGCGCATCTGGAGACTGAAGCTTTCTTT.

This clone occurred a few times. The chain has TRBV9 and TRBJ1-4; 8 positions match TRBD1. CDR3 size: 15 residues. J gave up 7 bases and V 0 bases, and 5 bases lay outside the gene matches. CDR1 is SGDLS and CDR2 is YYNGEE in the germline V gene. CDR3 residues: CASSVDPGGSEKLFF. The CDR3 bases are TGTGCCAGCAGCGTAGACCCAGGGGGCAGTGAAAAACTGTTTTTT.

A few counts support this clone. The chain uses TRBV27 and TRBJ2-2; D is possibly TRBD1 (6 bases). CDR3 length: 14 amino acids. Germline loops: CDR1 MNHEY, CDR2 SMNVEV (reference sequence). V was clipped by 6 bases and J by 7 bases, with 15 bases between them. This chain's CDR3 is CASSQNRVNGELFF. Written as DNA, the CDR3 is TGTGCCAGCAGCCAAAACAGGGTCAACGGGGAGCTGTTTTTT.

The CDR3 loop is CASSEEETSGGAGPYEQYV. CDR3 sequence (DNA): TGTGCCAGCAGTGAAGAGGAGACTAGCGGGGGGGCAGGGCCCTACGAGCAGTACGTC. The genes are TRBV2 and TRBJ2-7; 14 bases match TRBD2. This CDR3 region has 19 residues. J was trimmed by 2 bases and V by 1 base; bases with no gene match: 10. Looked up from germline, CDR1 is SNHLY and CDR2 is FYNNEI.

CDR3 sequence reads: CATRSGGNYYGYTF. The CDR3 region has the DNA TGTGCCACCCGGAGTGGAGGGAACTATTATGGCTACACCTTC. This sequence joins TRBV28 and TRBJ1-2, with D unclear. CDR3 size: 14 residues. Germline V CDR1 and CDR2: MDHEN, SYDVKM. The germline V and J ends were trimmed by 10 bases and 5 bases, with 20 bases remaining between them.

This clone was picked up many times. J is TRBJ2-7 and V is TRBV4-1, with TRBD2 matching over 11 bases. The length of the CDR3 is 15 residues. The junction had 4 bases not matched to a gene; V was cut back by 3 bases and J by 3 bases. CDR1 and CDR2 (germline): MGHRA, YSYEKL. Here the CDR3 DNA reads TGCGCCAGCAGCCAGCTTACTAGCGGGGGCTACGAGCAGTACGTC. Translated: CASSQLTSGGYEQYV.

A single count supports this clone. This sequence joins TRBV6-6 and TRBJ1-1; D not certain. Germline CDR1 is MNHNY and CDR2 is SVGAGI (reference sequence). The germline V and J ends were trimmed by 2 bases and 5 bases, with 9 bases remaining between them. The CDR3 sequence is 13 residues long. CDR3 sequence reads: CASSYTSGTEAFF. CDR3 bases: TGTGCCAGCAGTTACACGAGCGGTACTGAAGCTTTCTTT.

This chain uses TRBV19 with TRBJ2-7; TRBD1 might be the D (6 bases). Germline V gene sequence: CDR1 LNHDA, CDR2 SQIVND (reference sequence). The CDR3 has 15 residues. The V and J ends lost 6 bases and 4 bases respectively, with 19 bases between them. CDR3 in amino acids: CASSLRGPPRYEQYV. For the CDR3, the DNA is TGTGCCAGTAGCCTCAGGGGCCCCCCTAGGTACGAGCAGTACGTC.